These T cell receptor beta chains were read from a single sample in a study of OX40 agonist ivuxolimab in advanced cancers. Sequencing used immunoSEQ multiplex PCR; TCRdb keeps in-frame clones, though not all of them. Of about 86,000 clones detected, roughly nine tenths appear once; the ten largest clones hold approximately 1.5%. The sequences come from CD4+ or CD8+ T cells sorted from blood, collected in a trial of the OX40 agonist ivuxolimab. These receptors were taken from an adult with an advanced solid tumor such as melanoma, head and neck, liver or kidney cancer. Each CDR3 is given with its conserved first and last residue. The order of the fields is J gene, clone size, V gene, D gene, CDR3 DNA, CDR3 protein. A D gene is named only where the DNA matches it firmly. Clone size is shown for a subset of rows, as once, few, many or a class of expanded clone.

j_call: TRBJ2-3; clone_size: once; v_call: TRBV5-1; d_call: TRBD2; cdr3_nt: TGCGCCAGCAGCCAGAAAGCGGGGGGGCCTAGCACAGATACGCAGTATTTT; cdr3_aa: CASSQKAGGPSTDTQYF
j_call: TRBJ1-5; clone_size: few; v_call: TRBV19; d_call: TRBD1; cdr3_nt: TGTGCCAGTAGTAGTTACAGGGGGCAAAAGTCGGAACAGCCCCAGCATTTT; cdr3_aa: CASSSYRGQKSEQPQHF
j_call: TRBJ2-1; clone_size: -; v_call: TRBV5-8; d_call: TRBD2; cdr3_nt: TGTGCCAGCAGCTTGTTAGCGGGGGCCCTCTACTCCTACAATGAGCAGTTCTTC; cdr3_aa: CASSLLAGALYSYNEQFF
j_call: TRBJ1-2; clone_size: -; v_call: TRBV19; d_call: -; cdr3_nt: TGTGCCAGTAGTATAAACTTCGGGCAGTCCTTCTATGGCTACACCTTC; cdr3_aa: CASSINFGQSFYGYTF
j_call: TRBJ1-1; clone_size: -; v_call: TRBV9; d_call: -; cdr3_nt: TGTGCCAGCAGCGTAACAAGGTACACTGAAGCTTTCTTT; cdr3_aa: CASSVTRYTEAFF
j_call: TRBJ2-1; clone_size: -; v_call: TRBV7-2; d_call: -; cdr3_nt: TGTGCCAGCAGCTTAAGTCCGACTTCCCGCCAGGTCTTC; cdr3_aa: CASSLSPTSRQVF
j_call: TRBJ1-3; clone_size: -; v_call: TRBV9; d_call: -; cdr3_nt: TGTGCCAGCAGCGTAGGAGCCTCTGGAAACACCATATATTTT; cdr3_aa: CASSVGASGNTIYF
j_call: TRBJ2-1; clone_size: -; v_call: TRBV5-1; d_call: TRBD2; cdr3_nt: TGCGCCAGCAGCTTTCAGTGGACTAGCGGTAGGAATGAGCAGTTCTTC; cdr3_aa: CASSFQWTSGRNEQFF
j_call: TRBJ1-1; clone_size: -; v_call: TRBV5-1; d_call: -; cdr3_nt: TGCGCCAGCAGCTTGGGCGGAGATATCACTGAAGCTTTCTTT; cdr3_aa: CASSLGGDITEAFF
j_call: TRBJ2-7; clone_size: once; v_call: TRBV5-1; d_call: TRBD2; cdr3_nt: TGCGCCAGCAGAACGGCGGGAGGGCCGGGGACCGAGCAGTACTTC; cdr3_aa: CASRTAGGPGTEQYF
j_call: TRBJ2-3; clone_size: -; v_call: TRBV28; d_call: TRBD2; cdr3_nt: TGTGCCAGCAGTTTAGTCCCGACTAGCGGGATCACAGATACGCAGTATTTT; cdr3_aa: CASSLVPTSGITDTQYF
j_call: TRBJ2-1; clone_size: -; v_call: TRBV7-3; d_call: TRBD2; cdr3_nt: TGTGCCAGCAGCACCCCCCCGGGGACTAGCTCCTACAATGAGCAGTTCTTC; cdr3_aa: CASSTPPGTSSYNEQFF
j_call: TRBJ2-1; clone_size: -; v_call: TRBV5-8; d_call: -; cdr3_nt: TGTGCCAGCAGTTCCCGACAGGCTTTATTGCAGTTCTTC; cdr3_aa: CASSSRQALLQFF
j_call: TRBJ1-4; clone_size: once; v_call: TRBV7-2; d_call: -; cdr3_nt: TGTGCCAGCAGCCAACCCTCGGGTGAAAAACTGTTTTTT; cdr3_aa: CASSQPSGEKLFF
j_call: TRBJ2-3; clone_size: -; v_call: TRBV2; d_call: TRBD2; cdr3_nt: TGTGCCAGCTCTAGCGGGGGGATCCTCGGAGATACGCAGTATTTT; cdr3_aa: CASSSGGILGDTQYF
j_call: TRBJ1-1; clone_size: -; v_call: TRBV6-1; d_call: -; cdr3_nt: TGTGCCAGCAGTTATGCCATTCGGAGCACTGAAGCTTTCTTT; cdr3_aa: CASSYAIRSTEAFF
j_call: TRBJ1-1; clone_size: -; v_call: TRBV6-1; d_call: -; cdr3_nt: TGTGCCAGCAGTGAAGCAATTGGTATCACTGAAGCTTTCTTT; cdr3_aa: CASSEAIGITEAFF
j_call: TRBJ2-1; clone_size: -; v_call: TRBV29-1; d_call: TRBD2; cdr3_nt: TGCAGCGTTGCCCAGTCTAGCGGAGGCAGCTACAATGAGCAGTTCTTC; cdr3_aa: CSVAQSSGGSYNEQFF
j_call: TRBJ2-1; clone_size: -; v_call: TRBV6-1; d_call: TRBD2; cdr3_nt: TGTGCCAGCAGTGAAGCGGGGGGGTACAATGAGCAGTTCTTC; cdr3_aa: CASSEAGGYNEQFF
j_call: TRBJ2-5; clone_size: once; v_call: TRBV5-6; d_call: TRBD2; cdr3_nt: TGTGCCAGCAGCTTGGCGATAGCGGGGTACCAAGAGACCCAGTACTTC; cdr3_aa: CASSLAIAGYQETQYF
j_call: TRBJ2-7; clone_size: -; v_call: TRBV6-1; d_call: -; cdr3_nt: TGTGCCAGCAGTGAAGGTCCGGGACATACCTACGAGCAGTACTTC; cdr3_aa: CASSEGPGHTYEQYF
j_call: TRBJ2-1; clone_size: few; v_call: TRBV10-1; d_call: TRBD2; cdr3_nt: TGCGCCAGCAGTGGCGCGGGACTAGGAACCCCTACTGAGCAGTTCTTC; cdr3_aa: CASSGAGLGTPTEQFF
j_call: TRBJ2-4; clone_size: -; v_call: TRBV11-2; d_call: TRBD1; cdr3_nt: TGTGCCAGCAGCGCCCAGACAGGGGTCCCATGGGCAGGGATCATTCAGTACTTC; cdr3_aa: CASSAQTGVPWAGIIQYF
j_call: TRBJ2-7; clone_size: -; v_call: TRBV7-2; d_call: -; cdr3_nt: TGTGCCAGCAGCTTAGCGGGTGGGGCTGAGACCTACGAGCAGTACTTC; cdr3_aa: CASSLAGGAETYEQYF
j_call: TRBJ2-1; clone_size: once; v_call: TRBV7-2; d_call: -; cdr3_nt: TGTGCCAGCCGGTTATCCGATGAGCAGTTCTTC; cdr3_aa: CASRLSDEQFF
j_call: TRBJ1-6; clone_size: -; v_call: TRBV7-6; d_call: TRBD1; cdr3_nt: TGTGCCAGCAGCTCACCACCACAGGGGAATTCACCCCTCCACTTT; cdr3_aa: CASSSPPQGNSPLHF
j_call: TRBJ2-7; clone_size: -; v_call: TRBV7-2; d_call: TRBD1; cdr3_nt: TGTGCCAGCAGCTTAGGGGTCGGGACAGGTGCCTTCGAGCAGTACTTC; cdr3_aa: CASSLGVGTGAFEQYF
j_call: TRBJ2-7; clone_size: -; v_call: TRBV2; d_call: -; cdr3_nt: TGTGCCAGCAGTCGCGACGGCCCGAGCTCCTACGAGCAGTACTTC; cdr3_aa: CASSRDGPSSYEQYF
j_call: TRBJ1-4; clone_size: -; v_call: TRBV5-1; d_call: -; cdr3_nt: TGCGCCAGCAGCTTGGAGGGCGCTGAAAAACTGTTTTTT; cdr3_aa: CASSLEGAEKLFF
j_call: TRBJ2-5; clone_size: -; v_call: TRBV19; d_call: TRBD1; cdr3_nt: TGTGCCAGTAGTATAGATACAGGGGGCTTAGAGACCCAGTACTTC; cdr3_aa: CASSIDTGGLETQYF
j_call: TRBJ1-5; clone_size: -; v_call: TRBV30; d_call: -; cdr3_nt: TGTGCCTGGAGCGAGGGGACACTCTTGGGGCAGCCCCAGCATTTT; cdr3_aa: CAWSEGTLLGQPQHF
j_call: TRBJ1-3; clone_size: once; v_call: TRBV9; d_call: TRBD1; cdr3_nt: TGTGCCAGCAGCGTAGGGACAGGCCTTTCTGGAAACACCATATATTTT; cdr3_aa: CASSVGTGLSGNTIYF
j_call: TRBJ2-1; clone_size: -; v_call: TRBV18; d_call: -; cdr3_nt: TGTGCCAGCTCACCACCGATTTACCAGAATGAGCAGTTCTTC; cdr3_aa: CASSPPIYQNEQFF
j_call: TRBJ2-3; clone_size: -; v_call: TRBV13; d_call: -; cdr3_nt: TGTGCCAGCAGCTTCCAGGGTGCCACAGATACGCAGTATTTT; cdr3_aa: CASSFQGATDTQYF
j_call: TRBJ1-3; clone_size: -; v_call: TRBV30; d_call: -; cdr3_nt: TGTGCCTGGAGTGTTATTACAGGCCGACCTGGAAACACCATATATTTT; cdr3_aa: CAWSVITGRPGNTIYF
j_call: TRBJ1-2; clone_size: -; v_call: TRBV11-2; d_call: TRBD1; cdr3_nt: TGTGCCAGCAGTCCCCCCGGGACAGGGGGCGTAAGTGGCTACACCTTC; cdr3_aa: CASSPPGTGGVSGYTF
j_call: TRBJ2-7; clone_size: -; v_call: TRBV6-5; d_call: -; cdr3_nt: TGTGCCAGCAGTTACCTTTCGAGGATGCGCTACGAGCAGTACTTC; cdr3_aa: CASSYLSRMRYEQYF
j_call: TRBJ2-2; clone_size: once; v_call: TRBV5-1; d_call: TRBD2; cdr3_nt: TGCGCCAGCAGCCGGACTAGCGGGAGCGGCACCGGGGAGCTGTTTTTT; cdr3_aa: CASSRTSGSGTGELFF
j_call: TRBJ2-4; clone_size: -; v_call: TRBV28; d_call: TRBD2; cdr3_nt: TGTGCCAGCAGCGGACTAGCGGCTGCCAAAAACATTCAGTACTTC; cdr3_aa: CASSGLAAAKNIQYF
j_call: TRBJ2-3; clone_size: -; v_call: TRBV19; d_call: -; cdr3_nt: TGTGCCAGTAGTATCAGTCGGGACACTAGCACAGATACGCAGTATTTT; cdr3_aa: CASSISRDTSTDTQYF
j_call: TRBJ2-1; clone_size: -; v_call: TRBV7-3; d_call: TRBD1; cdr3_nt: TGTGCCAGCAGTTATAGGCAGGGGGCTTCCTACAATGAGCAGTTCTTC; cdr3_aa: CASSYRQGASYNEQFF
j_call: TRBJ1-5; clone_size: once; v_call: TRBV5-1; d_call: -; cdr3_nt: TGCGCCAGCAGCCCAGGGACGGGGAGAGGCAATCAGCCCCAGCATTTT; cdr3_aa: CASSPGTGRGNQPQHF
j_call: TRBJ2-7; clone_size: -; v_call: TRBV28; d_call: TRBD1; cdr3_nt: TGTGCCAGCAGTTCGACCGGGACAGGGCTTGAAGAGCAGTACTTC; cdr3_aa: CASSSTGTGLEEQYF
j_call: TRBJ1-1; clone_size: -; v_call: TRBV29-1; d_call: -; cdr3_nt: TGCAGCGTTGGGCGGTCTGACACTGAAGCTTTCTTT; cdr3_aa: CSVGRSDTEAFF
j_call: TRBJ1-4; clone_size: -; v_call: TRBV6-5; d_call: -; cdr3_nt: TGTGCCAGCAGCCTTCGAACAGGGACGGGTGAAAAACTGTTTTTT; cdr3_aa: CASSLRTGTGEKLFF
j_call: TRBJ2-7; clone_size: -; v_call: TRBV25-1; d_call: TRBD2; cdr3_nt: TGTGCCAGCAGCGCCGTAGGGAGGGAATACGAGCAGTACTTC; cdr3_aa: CASSAVGREYEQYF